The clone carrying this TCR beta chain was seen at least ten times. Its antigen is undetermined. This entry belongs to a study of blood T cells in healthy people across ages. Study-wide results and limits: Roughly linear declines in TCR beta diversity per million T cells occurred with age.

All donors came from Russia, were Caucasian and healthy, and spanned ages about 6 to 100. Every participating donor contributed roughly 11 milliliters of peripheral blood through a draw. Together with a sample-barcoded 5' primer, a J-beta primer mix was included in a second PCR lasting roughly 6 to 12 cycles. Each cDNA molecule was tagged by a template-switch adaptor with 12 random nucleotides. TCRdb re-derived calls from the 5' RACE reads in MiXCR, one entry per CDR3 protein. The sample yields around 1,700,000 distinct CDR3 sequences, 28% seen once. The CDR3 has 18 residues. The germline gives CDR1 LGHNA, CDR2 YSLEER. The ends lost 1 base at V and 0 bases at J; junction bases unmatched: 7.

The rearrangement links TRBV4-3 to TRBJ2-7; 12 bases match TRBD2. Sequenced material: blood. The receptor comes from a woman in her 30s in good health. The CDR3 loop reads CASSQARLAGGSSYEQYF. The CDR3 region has the DNA TGCGCCAGCAGCCAAGCTCGGCTAGCGGGGGGGAGCTCCTACGAGCAGTACTTC.